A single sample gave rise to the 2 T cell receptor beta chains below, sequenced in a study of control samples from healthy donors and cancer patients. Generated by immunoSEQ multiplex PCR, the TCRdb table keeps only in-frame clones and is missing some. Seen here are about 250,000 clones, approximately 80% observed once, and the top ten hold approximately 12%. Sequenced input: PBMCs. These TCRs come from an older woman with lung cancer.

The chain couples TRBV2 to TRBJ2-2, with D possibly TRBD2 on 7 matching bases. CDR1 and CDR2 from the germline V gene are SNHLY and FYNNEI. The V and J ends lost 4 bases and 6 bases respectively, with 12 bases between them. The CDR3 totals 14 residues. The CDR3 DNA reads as TGTGCCAGCAGTGTGAGGGGGGGGGCCGGGGAGCTGTTTTTT. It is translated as CASSVRGGAGELFF.

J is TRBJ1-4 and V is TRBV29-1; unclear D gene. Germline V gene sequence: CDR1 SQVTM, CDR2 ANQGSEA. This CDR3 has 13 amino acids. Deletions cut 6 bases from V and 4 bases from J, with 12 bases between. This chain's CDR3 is CSVLYRHNEKLFF. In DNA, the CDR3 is TGCAGCGTGCTATACCGTCATAATGAAAAACTGTTTTTT.